A selection of T cell receptor beta chains follows, all from one sample in a study of early T cells in non-severe SARS-CoV-2 infection. TCRdb fed the 5' RACE reads into MiXCR, producing one record per CDR3 protein. The sample consists of some 98,000 distinct CDR3 sequences, approximately 11% of them appearing once. Sequencing was carried out using whole blood. Receptors originate from an adult who was a healthcare worker with PCR-confirmed SARS-CoV-2 infection or an uninfected control (not recorded which). Each CDR3 is given with its conserved first and last residue. The D gene is left open where the match is weak. Clone size is not always given. Where it is, it says once, few, many or a class for expanded clones.

d_call	clone_size	v_call	j_call	cdr3_length	cdr3_nt	cdr3_aa
.	many	TRBV7-2	TRBJ2-3	15	TGTGCCAGCAGCTTTGCGACACAGAGGACAGATACGCAGTATTTT	CASSFATQRTDTQYF
TRBD2	.	TRBV5-1	TRBJ2-1	16	TGCGCCAGCAGCTTGATTTCGACGGCCCGCGGGGGTGAGCAGTTCTTC	CASSLISTARGGEQFF
.	few	TRBV7-9	TRBJ1-1	17	TGTGCCAGCAGAAGCGGGGGGCAGGACACCTTGGACACTGAAGCTTTCTTT	CASRSGGQDTLDTEAFF
.	.	TRBV10-1	TRBJ1-1	13	TGCGCCAGCAGTGAGAATGGACGACCCGAAGCTTTCTTT	CASSENGRPEAFF
.	few	TRBV29-1	TRBJ1-1	15	TGCAGCGTTGACGGGGGCCAGGGATGGAACACTGAAGCTTTCTTT	CSVDGGQGWNTEAFF
.	many	TRBV5-4	TRBJ2-4	14	TGTGCCAGCAGCTTGGGCGGCTCCAAAAACATTCAGTACTTC	CASSLGGSKNIQYF
.	few	TRBV7-3	TRBJ2-7	14	TGTGCCAGCAGCCGCGGGCAGGGGACCTACGAGCAGTACTTC	CASSRGQGTYEQYF
.	.	TRBV7-9	TRBJ1-1	14	TGTGCCAGCAGCGCAAGGCCTGAGGACACTGAAGCTTTCTTT	CASSARPEDTEAFF
.	many	TRBV20-1	TRBJ1-2	11	TGCAGTGCTTCGGTGCGAGGGGGCTACACCTTC	CSASVRGGYTF
.	many	TRBV9	TRBJ2-5	13	TGTGCCAGCAGCGGACGTGCACAAGAGACCCAGTACTTC	CASSGRAQETQYF
.	many	TRBV6-5	TRBJ1-1	14	TGTGCCAGCAGTTACTCGATCGGCCAGCCCAAAGCTTTCTTT	CASSYSIGQPKAFF
.	many	TRBV29-1	TRBJ2-3	12	TGCAGCGTTGAAATGGGCACAGATACGCAGTATTTT	CSVEMGTDTQYF
TRBD2	few	TRBV4-2	TRBJ2-5	13	TGTGCCAGCAGCCAGGGGGGGGAAGAGACCCAGTACTTC	CASSQGGEETQYF
.	many	TRBV12-3/TRBV12-4	TRBJ1-2	12	TGTGCCAGCAGTTCTCAGGGTTATGGCTACACCTTC	CASSSQGYGYTF
TRBD1	few	TRBV2	TRBJ1-1	13	TGTGCCAGCAGATCCGGGACAGGACCTGAAGCTTTCTTT	CASRSGTGPEAFF
TRBD2	few	TRBV28	TRBJ2-1	17	TGTGCCAGCAGTTCCCCTGGACTAGCGGAACCCTACAATGAGCAGTTCTTC	CASSSPGLAEPYNEQFF
.	few	TRBV30	TRBJ1-6	12	TGTGCCTGGAGCAACCTAGAACCTCCCCTCCACTTT	CAWSNLEPPLHF
.	few	TRBV6-6	TRBJ1-4	16	TGTGCCAGCAGTTACCCACCCCGGGGGAGGAATGAAAAACTGTTTTTT	CASSYPPRGRNEKLFF
TRBD1	many	TRBV3-1	TRBJ1-3	14	TGTGCCAGCAGCCGGACAGGGGACGGAAACACCATATATTTT	CASSRTGDGNTIYF
.	few	TRBV16	TRBJ1-1	14	TGTGCCAGCATCAAATCGAGCGCAGGGACTGAAGCTTTCTTT	CASIKSSAGTEAFF
TRBD1	.	TRBV20-1	TRBJ2-2	12	TGCAGTGGGAAACAGGGGGCCGGGGAGCTGTTTTTT	CSGKQGAGELFF
.	many	TRBV7-9	TRBJ2-5	14	TGTGCCAGCAGCTTCCCGCGGACACAAGAGACCCAGTACTTC	CASSFPRTQETQYF
.	.	TRBV29-1	TRBJ1-2	12	TGCAGCGTTGGGGGGGCCAACTATGGCTACACCTTC	CSVGGANYGYTF
.	many	TRBV12-3/TRBV12-4	TRBJ2-1	17	TGTGCCAGCAGTTTATCAAGGGCGGCGGGGGCCGGATCTGAGCAGTTCTTC	CASSLSRAAGAGSEQFF
.	.	TRBV7-2	TRBJ1-2	14	TGTGCCAGCAGCTTCACGGGACGGAGCCATGGCTACACCTTC	CASSFTGRSHGYTF
.	many	TRBV9	TRBJ2-3	13	TGTGCCAGCAGCTTTCATTTCACAGATACGCAGTATTTT	CASSFHFTDTQYF
.	.	TRBV15	TRBJ2-1	13	TGTGTCACCAGCAGAGTCTTGGACAATGAGCAGTTCTTC	CVTSRVLDNEQFF
.	.	TRBV12-3/TRBV12-4	TRBJ1-3	13	TGTGCCAGCAGTTTAAGTAACGTGGGGACCATATATTTT	CASSLSNVGTIYF
.	many	TRBV5-1	TRBJ1-1	13	TGCGCCAGCAGCTTGGTAGTGAACACTGAAGCTTTCTTT	CASSLVVNTEAFF
.	few	TRBV7-9	TRBJ1-4	14	TGTGCCAGCAGCTTAGGAGGGGCCAATGAAAAACTGTTTTTT	CASSLGGANEKLFF
.	few	TRBV29-1	TRBJ2-2	11	TGCAGCGGACGGGGTCTCGGGGAGCTGTTTTTT	CSGRGLGELFF
TRBD1	few	TRBV6-5	TRBJ2-7	15	TGTGCCAGCAGACCTATCGGACAGGGCAGCTACGAGCAGTACTTC	CASRPIGQGSYEQYF
TRBD1	many	TRBV20-1	TRBJ2-3	17	TGCAGTGCTAGGGCCTTTCCGGGACAGGGGGGCACAGATACGCAGTATTTT	CSARAFPGQGGTDTQYF
.	.	TRBV29-1	TRBJ2-5	13	TGCAGCGTTGACACAGCTCCACAAGAGACCCAGTACTTC	CSVDTAPQETQYF
.	few	TRBV7-9	TRBJ2-1	15	TGTGCCAGCAGCTTAGGAGGGTCTCGGGCGACTGAGCAGTTCTTC	CASSLGGSRATEQFF
.	few	TRBV5-1	TRBJ2-7	14	TGCGCCAGCAGCTTGGGGCAGGTTGCCTACGAGCAGTACTTC	CASSLGQVAYEQYF
.	many	TRBV6-1	TRBJ2-1	12	TGTGCCAGCAGGGGACCAGCAAATGAGCAGTTCTTC	CASRGPANEQFF
TRBD1	.	TRBV29-1	TRBJ2-1	15	TGCAGCGTTGCCAAGGGACAGGGAGTCTACAATGAGCAGTTCTTC	CSVAKGQGVYNEQFF
TRBD1	few	TRBV7-9	TRBJ1-5	14	TGTGCCAGCAGTCCGACAGGGACAAATCAGCCCCAGCATTTT	CASSPTGTNQPQHF
TRBD1	few	TRBV15	TRBJ1-2	16	TGTGCCACCAGCCAGAGAGGGACAGGGAGTCGGTCTGGCTACACCTTC	CATSQRGTGSRSGYTF
TRBD1	.	TRBV7-9	TRBJ2-5	17	TGTGCCAGCAGCTTAGTCCCATATCGGACAGGCCAAGAGACCCAGTACTTC	CASSLVPYRTGQETQYF
.	.	TRBV12-5	TRBJ1-1	14	TGTGCCCCTCTGTGGGCAGGGGAGAGCACTGAAGCTTTCTTT	CAPLWAGESTEAFF
.	.	TRBV25-1	TRBJ2-1	15	TGTGCCAGCAGTGAATGGCTAGCTTCGGTTAATGAGCAGTTCTTC	CASSEWLASVNEQFF
.	few	TRBV7-9	TRBJ1-1	13	TGTGCCAGCAGCTTGTTAGGGGTCTCTGAAGCTTTCTTT	CASSLLGVSEAFF
.	many	TRBV30	TRBJ2-7	12	TGTGCCTGGAGTACCCTCAGCTACGAGCAGTACTTC	CAWSTLSYEQYF
.	few	TRBV12-3/TRBV12-4	TRBJ1-1	12	TGTGCCAGCAGTTTAGAACAGGATGAAGCTTTCTTT	CASSLEQDEAFF
.	many	TRBV11-2	TRBJ1-1	13	TGTGCCAGCAGCTTAAAAGGGTACACTGAAGCTTTCTTT	CASSLKGYTEAFF
.	few	TRBV7-9	TRBJ1-1	13	TGTGCCAGCAGCTTAGTCAGGAACACTGAAGCTTTCTTT	CASSLVRNTEAFF
.	.	TRBV7-9	TRBJ2-1	13	TGTGCCAGCAGCTTAATGGCCTACAATGAGCAGTTCTTC	CASSLMAYNEQFF
.	few	TRBV5-6	TRBJ2-1	17	TGTGCCAGCAGCTTGGCCGGGGGGCTGAGCTCCTACAATGAGCAGTTCTTC	CASSLAGGLSSYNEQFF